A selection of T cell receptor beta chains follows, all from one sample in a study of T cells after posttransplantation cyclophosphamide. Clones were read by immunoSEQ multiplex PCR, and TCRdb kept only the in-frame ones, dropping some. The data contain 4,500 to 6,000 clones, approximately 70% of them singletons. The sample in question was PBMCs, obtained 300 to 330 days after allogeneic stem cell transplant with calcineurin inhibitor and methotrexate. Receptor source: a female patient aged 45 to 65 who received an allogeneic stem cell transplant from an unrelated donor, was CMV-positive, and had acute and chronic GVHD. The graft donor may account for some of the T cells. The CDR3 runs from the conserved cysteine through the conserved F or W. Fields, in order: V gene, J gene, D gene, clone size, CDR3 DNA, CDR3 protein. D genes are given only for firm matches. Where a row states a size, it is once, few, many or the class of an expanded clone; other rows omit it.

TRBV5-1,TRBJ2-7,TRBD1,NA,TGCGCCAGCAGCGTAGGACAGGGGACGGTCTACGAGCAGTACTTC,CASSVGQGTVYEQYF
TRBV7-9,TRBJ2-3,TRBD2,NA,TGTGCCAGCAGCCCAGGACTAGCGGGGGTTGCAGATACGCAGTATTTT,CASSPGLAGVADTQYF
TRBV5-6,TRBJ1-1,NA,large,TGTGCCAGCAGCTTGGCCGACACGTGGACTGAAGCTTTCTTT,CASSLADTWTEAFF
TRBV7-9,TRBJ1-1,NA,NA,TGTGCCAGCAGCTGGACGGACTTCATGAACACTGAAGCTTTCTTT,CASSWTDFMNTEAFF
TRBV5-8,TRBJ2-7,TRBD1,NA,TGTGCCAGCAGCTTCCCGTCGGGGACAGGGTCCCACGAGCAGTACTTC,CASSFPSGTGSHEQYF
TRBV4-2,TRBJ1-5,TRBD1,NA,TGTGCCAGCAGCCCCCTAGACAGGGGGCTGGGAGGTCAGCCCCAGCATTTT,CASSPLDRGLGGQPQHF
TRBV6-5,TRBJ1-4,NA,NA,TGTGCCAGCAGTCAGACAGATACTAATGAAAAACTGTTTTTT,CASSQTDTNEKLFF
TRBV28,TRBJ2-2,TRBD1,NA,TGTGCCAGCAGACCAGACAGGGTACCCGGGGAGCTGTTTTTT,CASRPDRVPGELFF
TRBV7-8,TRBJ2-3,NA,NA,TGTGCCAGCAGCTTAGGTTCTCTCACAGATACGCAGTATTTT,CASSLGSLTDTQYF
TRBV7-8,TRBJ2-7,NA,NA,TGTGCCAGCAGCTTAGTGTACTATCAGGGGAACGAGCAGTACTTC,CASSLVYYQGNEQYF
TRBV19,TRBJ2-7,NA,NA,TGTGCCAGTAGTGCCCGCGGCGGAAACTCCTACGAGCAGTACTTC,CASSARGGNSYEQYF
TRBV6-5,TRBJ2-5,NA,NA,TGTGCCAGCAGTTACTTCGGTAACCAAGAGACCCAGTACTTC,CASSYFGNQETQYF
TRBV4-1,TRBJ2-5,NA,NA,TGCGCCAGCAGCCAAGATTTCTTGGAGACCCAGTACTTC,CASSQDFLETQYF
TRBV7-9,TRBJ1-1,TRBD1,NA,TGTGCCAGCAGCTTTATTCCGGGACAGGTTTTTTCCCCCATCGCTGAAGCTTTCTTT,CASSFIPGQVFSPIAEAFF
TRBV18,TRBJ1-1,NA,NA,TGTGCCAGCTCACCAGGGGTCAGGGCCACTGAAGCTTTCTTT,CASSPGVRATEAFF
TRBV19,TRBJ2-3,NA,NA,TGTGCCAGTTCGCAGGGAGGGGGTAGGTTCACAGATACGCAGTATTTT,CASSQGGGRFTDTQYF
TRBV6-5,TRBJ1-2,NA,NA,TGTGCCAGCAGTTACCTCCCCCTCTATGGCTACACCTTC,CASSYLPLYGYTF
TRBV11-2,TRBJ1-2,TRBD1,once,TGTGCCAGCAGCTTAGGCCGGACAGGGCCTAACTATGGCTACACCTTC,CASSLGRTGPNYGYTF
TRBV19,TRBJ2-7,NA,NA,TGTGCCAGTAGTATCGGGAGCTCCTACGAGCAGTACTTC,CASSIGSSYEQYF
TRBV6-5,TRBJ1-5,NA,NA,TGTGCCAGCAGTTGGACTTACAATCAGCCCCAGCATTTT,CASSWTYNQPQHF
TRBV6-6,TRBJ1-1,NA,few,TGTGCCAGCAGTTCCAACTCCGACACTGAAGCTTTCTTT,CASSSNSDTEAFF
TRBV7-9,TRBJ2-3,TRBD1,once,TGTGCCAGCAGCCCCAGGTTGGGACAGGGTCGAGATACGCAGTATTTT,CASSPRLGQGRDTQYF
TRBV29-1,TRBJ2-3,TRBD2,NA,TGCAGCGTTGTTGGGAGCGGGAGGCCCAGAGATACGCAGTATTTT,CSVVGSGRPRDTQYF
TRBV27,TRBJ2-6,NA,NA,TGTGCCAGCAGTTCCCCCGGACTCACAGCGTCTGGGGCCAACGTCCTGACTTTC,CASSSPGLTASGANVLTF
TRBV5-1,TRBJ2-3,TRBD1,few,TGCGCCAGCAGCTGGGGGACAGATGATACGCAGTATTTT,CASSWGTDDTQYF
TRBV6-5,TRBJ1-5,NA,few,TGTGCCAGCAGTTATGGGTTAGGGGGACAGCCCCAGCATTTT,CASSYGLGGQPQHF
TRBV29-1,TRBJ2-2,TRBD2,NA,TGCAGCGCCGTCATCCGGGGGGCGAACACCGGGGAGCTGTTTTTT,CSAVIRGANTGELFF
TRBV15,TRBJ2-1,TRBD2,NA,TGTGCCACCAGCAGCGATTTACTAGCGGGAATCCAGAATGAGCAGTTCTTC,CATSSDLLAGIQNEQFF
TRBV27,TRBJ1-1,NA,NA,TGTGCCAGCAGTTTATCCCGCGTTATGAACACTGAAGCTTTCTTT,CASSLSRVMNTEAFF
TRBV14,TRBJ2-1,TRBD2,NA,TGTGCCAGCAGCCAAGAAAGGCTAGCGGGAGGGAGCTACAATGAGCAGTTCTTC,CASSQERLAGGSYNEQFF
TRBV2,TRBJ2-5,NA,NA,TGTGCCAGCAGCCCGATGGTGGGAGGGGGGGAGACCCAGTACTTC,CASSPMVGGGETQYF
TRBV27,TRBJ1-1,NA,NA,TGTGCCAGCAGTTTATCACCCCGCGGCTTACGGGGGAACACTGAAGCTTTCTTT,CASSLSPRGLRGNTEAFF
TRBV15,TRBJ2-1,TRBD2,medium-sized,TGTGCCACCAGCAGAGAACGCGGACTAGCGGGGGAGGGGGCTGAGCAGTTCTTC,CATSRERGLAGEGAEQFF
TRBV30,TRBJ1-1,NA,NA,TGTGCCTGGAGTGTCTCACAGGACACTGAAGCTTTCTTT,CAWSVSQDTEAFF
TRBV16,TRBJ1-1,NA,NA,TGTGCCAGCAGCCAATGGGGCAGCCCGAACACTGAAGCTTTCTTT,CASSQWGSPNTEAFF
TRBV4-1,TRBJ2-7,NA,NA,TGCGCCAGCAGCCAAGCCCTAGCCTACTCCTACGAGCAGTACTTC,CASSQALAYSYEQYF
TRBV19,TRBJ1-1,NA,NA,TGTGCCAGTAGCAGACCAGGTTACCCGAACACTGAAGCTTTCTTT,CASSRPGYPNTEAFF
TRBV2,TRBJ2-5,TRBD2,NA,TGTGCCAGCAGTGAAGGGTCAGCGGGGGGGCGGGAGACCCAGTACTTC,CASSEGSAGGRETQYF
TRBV27,TRBJ2-7,NA,NA,TGTGCCAGCAGTTTAAGCAGGGCGCTCTCCTACGAGCAGTACTTC,CASSLSRALSYEQYF
TRBV7-6,TRBJ2-1,NA,once,TGTGCCAGCAGTCAACAGGCCGGCGACTACAATGAGCAGTTCTTC,CASSQQAGDYNEQFF
TRBV9,TRBJ2-2,TRBD1,NA,TGTGCCAGCAGCGTTAGTTTACAGGACAGGGGGCTCACCGGGGAGCTGTTTTTT,CASSVSLQDRGLTGELFF
TRBV28,TRBJ2-1,TRBD1,NA,TGTGCCAGCAGTACCCGGACAGGGGCTACTTACAATGAGCAGTTCTTC,CASSTRTGATYNEQFF
TRBV19,TRBJ2-3,TRBD1,NA,TGTGCCAGTAGTCCTTGGACAGGGAACACAGATACGCAGTATTTT,CASSPWTGNTDTQYF
TRBV9,TRBJ2-3,NA,NA,TGTGCCAGCAGCGTAGGAGCGGTTAGCACAGATACGCAGTATTTT,CASSVGAVSTDTQYF
TRBV6-5,TRBJ1-2,NA,NA,TGTGCCAGCAGTGAACGCAGGGGAATTTATGGCTACACCTTC,CASSERRGIYGYTF
TRBV11-2,TRBJ2-2,TRBD2,NA,TGTGCCAGCAGCTTAGTGGTAGCGGGAGGCAAGGAGGGGGAGCTGTTTTTT,CASSLVVAGGKEGELFF
TRBV9,TRBJ2-3,TRBD2,NA,TGTGCCAGCAGCGTAGGTACTAGCGGGGCAGATACGCAGTATTTT,CASSVGTSGADTQYF
TRBV6-5,TRBJ1-5,NA,NA,TGTGCCAGCAGTACCGACAGTGAGAACCAGCCCCAGCATTTT,CASSTDSENQPQHF